A selection of T cell receptor beta chains follows, all from one sample in a study of Ad26.COV2.S vaccination and SARS-CoV-2 variants. Sequenced by immunoSEQ multiplex PCR; TCRdb stores in-frame clones only, minus some. This sample has 510,000 or so clones, with around 88% found just once. Here the sequenced sample was peripheral blood, taken in a trial of Ad26.COV2.S vaccine versus placebo. The source of these receptors is a person aged 18-65 years who received the Ad26.COV2.S COVID-19 vaccine or a placebo. Each CDR3 is given with its conserved first and last residue. The listing skips clone size in some rows; elsewhere it reads once, few, many or a size class.

abundance,v_gene,CDR3aa
.,TRBV9,CASSEGAQGSYEQYF
.,TRBV5-8,CASSLGTDLAKNIQYF
once,TRBV3-1/TRBV3-2,CASSQSPGLAYNEQFF
.,TRBV9,CASSVDGGVASYNEQFF
.,TRBV28,CASNFVGLLDEQFF
.,TRBV7-9,CASTGSLSGLAGAWVTGELFF
.,TRBV19,CASFQLGANVLTF
.,TRBV10-2,CASRPFLRTSTDTQYF
.,TRBV12-3/TRBV12-4,CASSLTTYEQYF
.,TRBV5-6,CASSLVGAGNTIYF
once,TRBV11-2,CASSLLASGRKFGDTQYF
once,TRBV14,CASSQWTNTDTQYF
.,TRBV7-2,CASSLRRGSGRAGDEQFF
.,TRBV15,CATSGGAVSSYEQYF
.,TRBV18,CASSPEVAGGRETQYF
.,TRBV11-3,CASSLGGTGTPSWGNGYTF
.,TRBV19,CASSRSWSSETQYF
.,TRBV5-1,CASSLESSGRGYNEQFF
.,TRBV6-6,CASGPGTGAPGGYNEQFF
once,TRBV7-9,CASSLGRDRVYEQYF
.,TRBV11-3,CASSQGVTGELFF
.,TRBV7-3,CASSLAGGITDTQYF
.,TRBV14,CASSQVRGNEQFF
.,TRBV5-8,CASSLVLRPLYNEQFF
.,TRBV19,CASSTRDRNTGELFF
.,TRBV19,CASSIVGLGTGELFF
.,TRBV29-1,CSVEKAGSTDTQYF
.,TRBV27,CASRPNRGPTGELFF
.,TRBV18,CASSRDSSSMGSPLHF
.,TRBV19,CASSITLRQRSYEQYF
.,TRBV9,CASSVLGGNTEAFF
.,TRBV19,CASSTLQEKLFF
.,TRBV5-1,CASRTRGSVYNEQFF
.,TRBV10-3,CAISARQGAEAFF
.,TRBV5-4,CASSGGLAGTTDTQYF
.,TRBV28,CASSSGTWTYNEQFF
.,TRBV28,CASEPPGGQPQHF
.,TRBV3-1/TRBV3-2,CASSPQGIEQFF
few,TRBV3-1/TRBV3-2,CASRAGTASNQPQHF
.,TRBV30,CACSGQGASNYGYTF
.,TRBV9,CASSVGGRDYNEQFF
.,TRBV28,CASSDRIGEQYF
few,TRBV2,CASSVGAVGRAGNTIYF
.,TRBV5-4,CASSSPGTRRWYF
.,TRBV11-2,CASSLVRGNTEAFF
few,TRBV4-2,CASSQQQGREEPQHF
.,TRBV6-5,CASRRDYGYTF
.,TRBV10-3,CAISESDEQYF
.,TRBV28,CASSFPGLGTNNEQFF
.,TRBV18,CASSEQTGRGELFF